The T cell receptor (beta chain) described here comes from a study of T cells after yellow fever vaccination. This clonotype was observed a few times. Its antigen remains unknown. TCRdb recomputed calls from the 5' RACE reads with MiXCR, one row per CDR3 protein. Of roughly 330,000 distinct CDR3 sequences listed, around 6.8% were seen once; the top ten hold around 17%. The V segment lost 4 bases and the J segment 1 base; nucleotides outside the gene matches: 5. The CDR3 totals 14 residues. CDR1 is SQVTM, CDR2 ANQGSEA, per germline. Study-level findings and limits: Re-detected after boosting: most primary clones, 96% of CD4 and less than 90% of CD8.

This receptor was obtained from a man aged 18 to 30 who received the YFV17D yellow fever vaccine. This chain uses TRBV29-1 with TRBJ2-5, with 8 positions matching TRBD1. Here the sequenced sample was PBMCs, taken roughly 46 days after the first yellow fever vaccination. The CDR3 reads CSVGPGTGQETQYF. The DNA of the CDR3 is TGCAGCGTTGGGCCTGGGACAGGCCAAGAGACCCAGTACTTC.